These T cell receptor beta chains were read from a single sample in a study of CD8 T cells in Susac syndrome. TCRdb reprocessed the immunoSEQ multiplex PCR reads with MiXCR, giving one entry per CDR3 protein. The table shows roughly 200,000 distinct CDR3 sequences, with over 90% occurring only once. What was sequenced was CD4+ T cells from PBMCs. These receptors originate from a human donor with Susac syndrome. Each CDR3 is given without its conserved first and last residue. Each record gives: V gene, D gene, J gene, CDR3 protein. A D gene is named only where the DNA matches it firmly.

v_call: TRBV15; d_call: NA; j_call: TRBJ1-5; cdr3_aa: ATSRDRNVYQPQH
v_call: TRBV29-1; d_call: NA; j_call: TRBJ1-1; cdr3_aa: SVGSGQQNTEAF
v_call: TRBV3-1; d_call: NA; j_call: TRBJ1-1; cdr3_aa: ASSQDRRTNTEAF
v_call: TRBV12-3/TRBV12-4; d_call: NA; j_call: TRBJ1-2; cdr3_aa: ASSLVMGAYGYT
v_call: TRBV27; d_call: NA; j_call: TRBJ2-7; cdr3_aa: ASSLSWGGGYEQY
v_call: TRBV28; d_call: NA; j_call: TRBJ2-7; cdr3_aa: ASSWSGVEQY
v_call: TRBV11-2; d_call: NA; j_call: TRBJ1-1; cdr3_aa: ASSLVGVNTEAF
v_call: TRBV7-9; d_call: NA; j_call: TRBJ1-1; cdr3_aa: ASSRKREAEAF
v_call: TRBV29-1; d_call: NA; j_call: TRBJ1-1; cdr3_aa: SVYRNTEAF
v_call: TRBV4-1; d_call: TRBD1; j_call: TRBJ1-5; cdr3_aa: ASSQDSPLDRGRGQPQH
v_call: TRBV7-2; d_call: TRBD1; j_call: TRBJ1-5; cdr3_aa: ASSLEGAHGAQH
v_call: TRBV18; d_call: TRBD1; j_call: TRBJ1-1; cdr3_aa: ASSPTTGEAF
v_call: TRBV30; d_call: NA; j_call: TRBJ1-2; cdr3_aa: AWSVGVRTGGYT
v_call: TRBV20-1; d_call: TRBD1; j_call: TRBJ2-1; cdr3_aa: SAIGSGGEQF
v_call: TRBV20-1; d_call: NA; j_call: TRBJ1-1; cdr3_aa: SATERGEVDTEAF
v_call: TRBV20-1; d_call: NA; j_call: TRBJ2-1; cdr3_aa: SARRGGSYNEQF
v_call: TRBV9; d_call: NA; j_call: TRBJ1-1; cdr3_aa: ASSVGGSGHNTEAF
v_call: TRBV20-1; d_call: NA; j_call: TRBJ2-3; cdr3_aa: SALEGDSTDTQY
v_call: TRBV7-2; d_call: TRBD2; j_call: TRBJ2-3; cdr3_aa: ASSLTLGAGEDTQY
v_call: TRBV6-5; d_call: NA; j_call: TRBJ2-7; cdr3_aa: ASSIRGVYEQY
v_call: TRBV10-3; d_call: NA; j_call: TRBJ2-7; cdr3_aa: AISERGGDRYEQY
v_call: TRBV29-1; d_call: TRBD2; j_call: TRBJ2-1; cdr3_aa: SAGGPGPAGGHNEQF
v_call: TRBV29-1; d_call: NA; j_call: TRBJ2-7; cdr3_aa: SVEPSGPPVQY
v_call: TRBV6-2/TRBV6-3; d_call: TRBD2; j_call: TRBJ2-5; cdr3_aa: ASSPGTSLGETQY
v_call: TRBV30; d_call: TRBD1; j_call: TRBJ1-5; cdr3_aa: AWSGTGMGQPQH
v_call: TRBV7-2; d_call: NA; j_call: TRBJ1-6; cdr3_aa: ASSLAATGTTGSPLH
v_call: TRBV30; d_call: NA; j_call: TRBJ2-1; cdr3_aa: AWSVGTFRV
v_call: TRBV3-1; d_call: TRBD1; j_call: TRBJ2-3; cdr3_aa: ASSQELGQAPGDTQY
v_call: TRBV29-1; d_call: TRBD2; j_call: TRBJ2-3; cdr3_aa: SVGPGRATQY
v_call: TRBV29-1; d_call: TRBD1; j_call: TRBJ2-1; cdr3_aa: SVERAGGLYNEQF
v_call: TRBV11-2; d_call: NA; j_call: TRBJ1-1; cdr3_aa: ASSLVAPGQGYTEAF
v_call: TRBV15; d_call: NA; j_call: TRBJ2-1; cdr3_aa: ATSRDQGDNEQF
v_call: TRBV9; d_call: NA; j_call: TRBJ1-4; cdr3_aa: ASSVEGGGHNEKLF
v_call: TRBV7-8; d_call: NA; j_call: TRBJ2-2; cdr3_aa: ASSLGGQWNTGELF
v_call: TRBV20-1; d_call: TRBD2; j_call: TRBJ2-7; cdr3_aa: SARRGGRTYEQY
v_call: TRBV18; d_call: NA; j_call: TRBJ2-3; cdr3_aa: ASSPAGTDTQY
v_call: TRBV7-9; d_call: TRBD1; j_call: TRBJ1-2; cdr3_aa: ASSLARGQPTDGYT
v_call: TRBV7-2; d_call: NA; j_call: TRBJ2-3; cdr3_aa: ASSLLSSTDTQY
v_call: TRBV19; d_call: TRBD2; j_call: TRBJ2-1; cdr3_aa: ASSIGLAGANEQF
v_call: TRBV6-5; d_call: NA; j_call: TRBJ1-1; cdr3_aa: ASSTPEGYTEAF
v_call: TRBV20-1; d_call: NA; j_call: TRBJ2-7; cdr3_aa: SATSSSYEQY
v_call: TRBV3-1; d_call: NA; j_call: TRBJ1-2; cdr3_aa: ASSQDQDYGYT
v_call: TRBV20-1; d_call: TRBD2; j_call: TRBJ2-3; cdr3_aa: SARDFASGRADTQY
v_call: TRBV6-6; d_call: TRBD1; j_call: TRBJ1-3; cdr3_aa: ASNRGASGNTIY
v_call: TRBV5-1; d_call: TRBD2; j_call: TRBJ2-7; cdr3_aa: ASSHRTSGSTYEQY
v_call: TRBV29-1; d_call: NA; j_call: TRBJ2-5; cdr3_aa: SVEAVSETQY
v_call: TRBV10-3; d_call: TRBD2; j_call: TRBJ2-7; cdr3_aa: AISGTSGTGEQY
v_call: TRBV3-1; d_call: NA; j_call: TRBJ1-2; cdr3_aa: ASSQDRGPWNDYT
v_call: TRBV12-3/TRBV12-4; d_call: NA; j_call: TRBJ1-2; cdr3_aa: ASSHTRANYGYT
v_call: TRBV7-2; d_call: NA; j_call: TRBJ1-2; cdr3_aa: ASSLGDSLYGYT
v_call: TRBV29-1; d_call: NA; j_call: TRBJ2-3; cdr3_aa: SVEAPEGLRTDTQY
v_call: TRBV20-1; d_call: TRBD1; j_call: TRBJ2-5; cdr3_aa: SATDRGETQY
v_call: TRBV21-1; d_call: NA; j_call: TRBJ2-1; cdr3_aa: ASSSPRLAGGEGQYNEQF
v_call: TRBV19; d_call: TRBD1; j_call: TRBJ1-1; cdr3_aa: ASTTTGGGTEAF
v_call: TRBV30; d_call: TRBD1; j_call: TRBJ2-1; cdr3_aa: AWSRGTDSNEQF
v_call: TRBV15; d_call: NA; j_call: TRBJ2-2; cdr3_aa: ATSRDRYSGELF
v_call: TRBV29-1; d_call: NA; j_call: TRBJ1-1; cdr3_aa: SVEESWGPPVAF
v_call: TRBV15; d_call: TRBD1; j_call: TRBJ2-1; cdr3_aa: ATSTTPPGQGYNEQF
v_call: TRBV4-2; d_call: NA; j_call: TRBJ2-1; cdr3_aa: ASSQDYFWGNEQF